This T cell receptor beta chain was profiled in a study of PD-L1 blockade in urothelial cancer. Study-level background: Patients began atezolizumab, 1,200 mg intravenously every 3 weeks, in 2014.

Germline V lookup: CDR1 MGHDK, CDR2 SYGVNS. Trimming shortened V by 5 bases and J by 2 bases, and 9 bases separated the two germline ends. CDR3 length: 13 amino acids. This clone was observed at least ten times. Using immunoSEQ multiplex PCR, the repertoire was profiled, and TCRdb retains in-frame clones only, with some absent. Counted here are 35,000 to 40,000 clones, about a third occurring once; the ten biggest clones make up more than 8.5%. Patients' cancers were locally advanced or metastatic urothelial carcinomas. The sequence derives from a man aged 55 to 70 with urothelial cancer. The chain combines TRBV25-1 with TRBJ1-2; D may be TRBD1 (6 bases). The sample was tumor tissue, taken before atezolizumab (anti-PD-L1) treatment. CDR3: CASSLGTNYGYTF. The CDR3 region has the DNA TGTGCCAGCAGTTTAGGGACAAACTATGGCTACACCTTC.